This T cell receptor beta chain is drawn from a study of cytomegalovirus exposure and HLA in healthy donors. Samples came from healthy bone marrow donors. This CDR3 has 16 residues. CDR1 is MDHEN, CDR2 SYDVKM, per germline. V shed 5 bases and J 11 bases; nucleotides not matched to a gene: 14. Findings and caveats of the study: In a later analysis, V- and J-gene trimming of beta chains associated with a DCLRE1C missense variant, replicated independently.

Primers for the PCR totalled 60 Vbeta and 13 Jbeta. Produced via immunoSEQ multiplex PCR; TCRdb's table is partial and in-frame only. The table lists some 110,000 clones, 75% to 90% of them singletons. In the case of this clone: Its antigen is unidentified.

Source material: PBMCs. This sequence originates from a man in his thirties or forties in good health and CMV-seropositive. This rearrangement joins TRBV28 to TRBJ1-6; 8 bases map to TRBD1. As DNA, the CDR3 is TGTGCCAGCAGTCCCCTTGGACAGGGCCAATTGACACCCCTCCACTTT. Amino acids: CASSPLGQGQLTPLHF.